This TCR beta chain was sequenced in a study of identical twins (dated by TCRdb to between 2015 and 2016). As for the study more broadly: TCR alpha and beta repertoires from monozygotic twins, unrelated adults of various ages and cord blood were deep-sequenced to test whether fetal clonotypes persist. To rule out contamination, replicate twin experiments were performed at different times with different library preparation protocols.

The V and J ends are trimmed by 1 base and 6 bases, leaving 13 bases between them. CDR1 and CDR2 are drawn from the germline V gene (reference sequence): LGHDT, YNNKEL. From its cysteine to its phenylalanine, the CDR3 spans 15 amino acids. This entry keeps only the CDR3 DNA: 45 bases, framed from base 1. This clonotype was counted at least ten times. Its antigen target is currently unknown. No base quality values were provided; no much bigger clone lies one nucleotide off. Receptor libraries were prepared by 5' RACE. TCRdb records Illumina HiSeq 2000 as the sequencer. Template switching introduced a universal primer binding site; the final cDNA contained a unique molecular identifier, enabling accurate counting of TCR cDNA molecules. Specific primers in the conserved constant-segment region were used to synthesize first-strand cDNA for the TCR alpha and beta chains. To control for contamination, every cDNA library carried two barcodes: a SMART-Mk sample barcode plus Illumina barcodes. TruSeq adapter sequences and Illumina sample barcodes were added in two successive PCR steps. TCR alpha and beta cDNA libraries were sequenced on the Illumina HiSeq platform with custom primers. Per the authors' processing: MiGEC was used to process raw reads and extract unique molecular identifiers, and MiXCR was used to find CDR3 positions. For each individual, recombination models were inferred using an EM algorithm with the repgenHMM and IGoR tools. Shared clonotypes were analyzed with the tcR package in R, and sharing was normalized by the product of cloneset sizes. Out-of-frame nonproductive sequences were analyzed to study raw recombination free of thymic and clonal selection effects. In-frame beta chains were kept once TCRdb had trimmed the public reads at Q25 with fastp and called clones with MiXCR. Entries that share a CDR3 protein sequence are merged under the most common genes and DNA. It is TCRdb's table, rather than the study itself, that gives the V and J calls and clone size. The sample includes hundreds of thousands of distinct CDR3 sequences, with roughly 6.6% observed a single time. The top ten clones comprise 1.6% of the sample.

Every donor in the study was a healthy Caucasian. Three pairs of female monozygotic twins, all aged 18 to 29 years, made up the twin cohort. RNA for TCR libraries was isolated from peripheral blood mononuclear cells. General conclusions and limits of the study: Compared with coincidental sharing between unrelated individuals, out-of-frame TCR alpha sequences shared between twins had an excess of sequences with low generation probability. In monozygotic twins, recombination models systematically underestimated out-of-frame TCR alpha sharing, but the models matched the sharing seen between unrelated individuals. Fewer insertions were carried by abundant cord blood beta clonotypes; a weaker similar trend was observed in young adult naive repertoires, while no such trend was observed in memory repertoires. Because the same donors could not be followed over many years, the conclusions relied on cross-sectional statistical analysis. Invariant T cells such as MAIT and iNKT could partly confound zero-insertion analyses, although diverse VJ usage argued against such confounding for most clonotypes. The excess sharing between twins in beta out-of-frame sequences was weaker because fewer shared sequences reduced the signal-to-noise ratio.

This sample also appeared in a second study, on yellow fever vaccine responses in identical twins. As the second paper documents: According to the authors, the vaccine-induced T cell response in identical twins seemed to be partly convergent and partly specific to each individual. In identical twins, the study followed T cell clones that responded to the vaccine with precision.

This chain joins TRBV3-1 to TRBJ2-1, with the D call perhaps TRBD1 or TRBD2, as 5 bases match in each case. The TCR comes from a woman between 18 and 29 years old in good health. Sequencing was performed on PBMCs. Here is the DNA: TGTGCCAGCAGCCAAGCTGCGAGGGGTGGCAATGAGCAGTTCTTC. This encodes CASSQAARGGNEQFF.